This passage covers 12 T cell receptor beta chains from one sample sequenced in a study of blood T cell repertoires in COVID-19. Sequencing used immunoSEQ multiplex PCR; TCRdb keeps in-frame clones, though not all of them. The data show fewer than 500,000 clones, roughly 86% seen once. Sequenced: peripheral blood. Every receptor here comes from a human donor with acute or convalescent COVID-19. The donor label of this sample is uncertain.

The chain couples TRBV6-5 to TRBJ2-7, with 7 bases fitting TRBD2. With 7 bases clipped from V and 5 bases from J, the junction kept 14 bases outside the gene matches. The CDR3 consists of 15 residues. Germline CDR1 and CDR2: MNHEY and SVGAGI. DNA for the CDR3: TGTGCCAGCAAGATGTTGGGCGGGAGTGGCCACGAGCAGTACTTC. It yields the protein CASKMLGGSGHEQYF.

The rearrangement joins TRBV5-1 to TRBJ1-1; TRBD1 agrees at 9 bases. Trimming cost V 3 bases and J 1 base; bases outside gene matches: 1. CDR1 and CDR2 from the germline V gene are SGHRS and YFSETQ. The CDR3 spans 14 residues. The CDR3 DNA is TGCGCCAGCAGCTCGGACAGGGGGAACACTGAAGCTTTCTTT. Protein product: CASSSDRGNTEAFF.

J is TRBJ2-2 and V is TRBV9, with 7 nucleotides matching TRBD2. The CDR3 length is 15 residues. Unmatched junction bases numbered 5, after V lost 0 bases and J lost 6 bases. CDR1 is SGDLS, CDR2 YYNGEE, per germline. CDR3 in amino acids: CASSVGSLASGELFF. CDR3 nucleotides: TGTGCCAGCAGCGTAGGTTCACTAGCGTCCGGGGAGCTGTTTTTT.

The V and J genes are TRBV5-5 and TRBJ1-1; 10 bases line up with TRBD1. V lost 3 bases to trimming and J lost 10 bases; unmatched junction nucleotides: 12. The CDR3 extends over 15 amino acids. Germline lookup yields CDR1 SGHKS and CDR2 YYEKEE (reference sequence). Here the CDR3 reads CASSSGTGDGNRAFF. CDR3 DNA: TGTGCCAGCAGCTCAGGGACAGGGGACGGAAATCGAGCTTTCTTT.

The V call is TRBV4-2, the J call TRBJ1-1; 7 nucleotides agree with TRBD1. CDR1 is LGHNA and CDR2 is YNFKEQ in the germline V gene. The V gene end was trimmed by 3 bases and the J gene end by 4 bases; junction bases not matched to a gene: 14. The CDR3 loop spans 17 amino acids. The CDR3, as DNA: TGTGCCAGCAGCCAGGGGACAGACCCTACCCTCTCCACTGAAGCTTTCTTT. Translated, it gives CASSQGTDPTLSTEAFF.

The chain uses TRBV12-3 or TRBV12-4 and TRBJ1-1; tentative D call: TRBD1 (6 bases). The CDR3 runs 13 residues. Between the trimmed V and J ends, which lost 0 bases and 8 bases, there was a span of 10 bases. CDR3 nucleotide sequence: TGTGCCAGCAGTTTAGCGAGGGGGGGAGAAGCTTTCTTT. Its protein is CASSLARGGEAFF.

The genes are TRBV27 and TRBJ2-7; tentatively, D is TRBD2 (6 bases). Germline V CDR1 and CDR2: MNHEY, SMNVEV (reference sequence). Trimming took off 6 bases at V and 3 bases at J, with 18 bases between the two ends. The CDR3 length is 15 residues. This chain's CDR3 is CASRREVGLLYEQYF. The CDR3 DNA reads TGTGCCAGCAGGAGGGAGGTGGGACTCCTCTACGAGCAGTACTTC.

The chain has TRBV14 and TRBJ1-1; tentatively, D is TRBD1 (6 bases). Between the trimmed V and J ends, which lost 4 bases and 2 bases, there was a span of 20 bases. CDR1 and CDR2 from the germline V gene are SGHDN and FVKESK. The CDR3 is 17 residues long. CDR3 protein: CASSRIQGKILNTEAFF. The CDR3 DNA reads TGTGCCAGCAGCCGTATCCAGGGGAAGATCCTCAACACTGAAGCTTTCTTT.

This chain joins TRBV24-1 and TRBJ1-3; D might be TRBD1 (5 bases). V lost 11 bases and J lost 2, with 12 bases in between. The germline gives CDR1 KGHDR, CDR2 SFDVKD. This CDR3 contains 13 residues. The CDR3 loop reads CASAWGAGNTIYF. In DNA form, the CDR3 reads TGTGCCAGCGCGTGGGGGGCTGGAAACACCATATATTTT.

This clone appeared a single time. J is TRBJ1-2 and V is TRBV9; D is unresolved. The ends were cut back, 8 bases at V and 2 bases at J, with 19 bases in the middle. This CDR3 spans 15 amino acids. CDR1 and CDR2 from the germline V gene are SGDLS and YYNGEE. In DNA, the CDR3 is TGTGCCAGTTCTTTGCGGGGAGTCCCCAACTATGGCTACACCTTC. Amino acid sequence: CASSLRGVPNYGYTF.

This chain links TRBV28 with TRBJ2-3, with TRBD2 as a possible D gene (7 bases). The length of the CDR3 is 14 residues. V shed 7 bases and J shed 2 bases, with 13 bases lying between them. CDR1 and CDR2 (germline): MDHEN, SYDVKM. This CDR3 is CASMDGGLTDTQYF. The CDR3 nucleotides are TGTGCCAGCATGGACGGGGGGCTCACAGATACGCAGTATTTT.

Here the CDR3 DNA reads TGTGCCAGTAGTGCTAGACGGAGCCTCTCCTACGAGCAGTACTTC. Protein product: CASSARRSLSYEQYF. The chain joins TRBV19 to TRBJ2-7, with D uncertain. Germline assignment: CDR1 LNHDA and CDR2 SQIVND (reference sequence). This CDR3 region has 15 residues. Trimming left V 5 bases short and J 0 bases short, with 14 bases between.